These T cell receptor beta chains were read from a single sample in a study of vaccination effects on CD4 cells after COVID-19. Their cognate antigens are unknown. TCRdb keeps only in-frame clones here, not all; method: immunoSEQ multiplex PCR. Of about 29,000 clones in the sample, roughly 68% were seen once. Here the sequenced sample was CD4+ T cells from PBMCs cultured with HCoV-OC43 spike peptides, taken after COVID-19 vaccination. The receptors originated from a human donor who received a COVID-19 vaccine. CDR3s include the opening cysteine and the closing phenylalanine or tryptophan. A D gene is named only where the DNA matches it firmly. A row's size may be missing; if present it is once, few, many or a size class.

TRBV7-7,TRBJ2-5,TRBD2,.,TGTGCCAGCAGCCCACTAGCGGGGGGGCAAGAGACCCAGTACTTC,CASSPLAGGQETQYF
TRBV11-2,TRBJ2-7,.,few,TGTGCCAGCAGCTTAGACCCAGCCAGCTCCTACGAGCAGTACTTC,CASSLDPASSYEQYF
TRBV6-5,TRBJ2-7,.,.,TGTGCCAGCAGTTCCCCAGTTATCTACGAGCAGTACTTC,CASSSPVIYEQYF
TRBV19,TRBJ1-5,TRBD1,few,TGTGCCAGTACCGTACAGGGGGCGGCGGGTCAGCCCCAGCATTTT,CASTVQGAAGQPQHF
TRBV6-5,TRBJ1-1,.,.,TGTGCCAGCAGTTACTCGACGACGGGGTGGAACACTGAAGCTTTCTTT,CASSYSTTGWNTEAFF
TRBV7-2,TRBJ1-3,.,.,TGTGCCAGCAGCCCGGGTCTGTTCTCTGGAAACACCATATATTTT,CASSPGLFSGNTIYF
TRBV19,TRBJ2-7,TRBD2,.,TGTGCCAGTAGGACTAGCGGGGGGACCTACGAGCAGTACTTC,CASRTSGGTYEQYF
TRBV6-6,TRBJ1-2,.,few,TGTGCCAGCAGTCCGCGGGGTATCGGCTATGGCTACACCTTC,CASSPRGIGYGYTF
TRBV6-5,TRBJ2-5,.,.,TGTGCCAGCAGTCCCAGGCACGGAGAGACCCAGTACTTC,CASSPRHGETQYF
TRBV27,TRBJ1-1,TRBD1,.,TGTGCCAGCAGTCCGAGACAGGGGAGCACTGAAGCTTTCTTT,CASSPRQGSTEAFF
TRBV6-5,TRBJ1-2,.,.,TGTGCCAGCACTAACCAGGGACCTCTGAGTGGCTACACCTTC,CASTNQGPLSGYTF
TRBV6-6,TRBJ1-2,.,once,TGTGCCAGCAGTTTGCAGGCGGATAACTATGGCTACACCTTC,CASSLQADNYGYTF
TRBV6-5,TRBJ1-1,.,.,TGTGCCAGCAGTTCTCGAACTGAAGCTTTCTTT,CASSSRTEAFF
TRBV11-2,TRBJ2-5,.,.,TGTGCCAGCAGCTTAACAGAAAGGGGCCAAGAGACCCAGTACTTC,CASSLTERGQETQYF
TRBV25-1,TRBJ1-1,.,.,TGTGCCAGCGGACTTGGGGGGGCTGCTTTCTTT,CASGLGGAAFF
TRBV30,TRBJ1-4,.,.,TGTGCCTGGAGTGTACTTGAGAAACTGTTTTTT,CAWSVLEKLFF
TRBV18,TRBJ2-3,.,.,TGTGCCAGCTCACCAGCTAGGGATACGCAGTATTTT,CASSPARDTQYF
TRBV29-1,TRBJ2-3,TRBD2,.,TGCAGCGGATCCGGGACTAGCCCAGATACGCAGTATTTT,CSGSGTSPDTQYF
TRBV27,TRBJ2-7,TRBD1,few,TGTGCCAGCAGTCCCCGACAGGGATCCTACGAGCAGTACTTC,CASSPRQGSYEQYF
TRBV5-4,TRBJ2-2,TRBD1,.,TGTGCCAGCAGCTTGGCCAGGGGACAGGGGACCGGGGAGCTGTTTTTT,CASSLARGQGTGELFF
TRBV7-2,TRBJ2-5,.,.,TGTGCCAGCAGCTTCAGGCACCAAGAGACCCAGTACTTC,CASSFRHQETQYF
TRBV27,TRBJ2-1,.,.,TGTGCCAGCAGTTTAGTCAGGGGTCATGAGCAGTTCTTC,CASSLVRGHEQFF
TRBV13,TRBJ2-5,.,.,TGTGCCAGCAGCTTCCCACAAGAGACCCAGTACTTC,CASSFPQETQYF
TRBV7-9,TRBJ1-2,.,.,TGTGCCAGCAGCTGGGGGGGGGAGGCCGGCTACACCTTC,CASSWGGEAGYTF
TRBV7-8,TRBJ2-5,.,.,TGTGCCAGCAGCTTAGCGCTGACAAAAGAGACCCAGTACTTC,CASSLALTKETQYF
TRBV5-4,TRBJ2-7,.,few,TGTGCCAGCAGCCCAGGGGAAGTCTGGGGCGAGCAGTACTTC,CASSPGEVWGEQYF
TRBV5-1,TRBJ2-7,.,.,TGCGCCAGCAGCCCGGCCGCGACGGGAGTAGGTTACGAGCAGTACTTC,CASSPAATGVGYEQYF
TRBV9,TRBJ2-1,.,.,TGTGCCAGCAGCGTAGGGGGAGCTACATACAATGAGCAGTTCTTC,CASSVGGATYNEQFF
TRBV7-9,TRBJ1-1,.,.,TGTGCCAGCAGCTTTGGGGTCACGAACACTGAAGCTTTCTTT,CASSFGVTNTEAFF
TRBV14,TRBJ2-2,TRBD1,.,TGTGCCAGCACCGACAGGGGTGGCAGGGGGAGCACCGGGGAGCTGTTTTTT,CASTDRGGRGSTGELFF
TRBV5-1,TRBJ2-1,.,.,TGCGCCAGCAGCTGGGGGCTAAGGTCGGGAGATCCCCCTCATGAGCAGTTCTTC,CASSWGLRSGDPPHEQFF
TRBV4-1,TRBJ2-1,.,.,TGCGCCAGCAGCTCCCCTCGGGGAGGTCGGTTCTTC,CASSSPRGGRFF
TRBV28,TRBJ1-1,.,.,TGTGCCAGCAGTTCGCTAACAGGGTCCTCCTCGAAAGCTTTCTTT,CASSSLTGSSSKAFF
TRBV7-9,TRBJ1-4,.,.,TGTGCCAGCAGCTTAGTTGAGACGACTAATGAAAAACTGTTTTTT,CASSLVETTNEKLFF
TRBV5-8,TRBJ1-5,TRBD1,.,TGTGCCAGCGGGTACAGGGGGCATGGGCAGCCCCAGCATTTT,CASGYRGHGQPQHF
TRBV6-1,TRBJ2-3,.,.,TGTGCCAGCAGTGAGGTGGCACCTAGCACAGATACGCAGTATTTT,CASSEVAPSTDTQYF
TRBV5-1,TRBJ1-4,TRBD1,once,TGCGCCAGCAGCGTCTCCGGGACAGGGGAAGAAAAACTGTTTTTT,CASSVSGTGEEKLFF
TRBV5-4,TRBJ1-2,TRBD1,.,TGTGCCAGCAGCTTACAGGGGGCGAGCTATGGCTACACCTTC,CASSLQGASYGYTF
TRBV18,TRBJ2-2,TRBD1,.,TGTGCCAGCTCATCACAACAACAGGGGGCTATGACCGGGGAGCTGTTTTTT,CASSSQQQGAMTGELFF
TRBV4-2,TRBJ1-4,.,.,TGTGCCAGCAGCGAGGGGTGGGCTGGGAGTGAAAAACTGTTTTTT,CASSEGWAGSEKLFF
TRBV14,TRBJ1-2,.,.,TGTGCCAGCAGCCTCATCCCGGGGAGTGGCTACACCTTC,CASSLIPGSGYTF
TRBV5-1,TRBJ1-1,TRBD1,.,TGCGCCAGCTCCGGGACAGGCGGCACTGAAGCTTTCTTT,CASSGTGGTEAFF
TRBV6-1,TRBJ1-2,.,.,TGTGCCAGCAGTGAGGGGGGCTACTACTATGGCTACACCTTC,CASSEGGYYYGYTF
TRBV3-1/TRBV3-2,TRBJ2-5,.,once,TGTGCCAGCAGCCCTGGGACACCGGGAAAAGAGACCCAGTACTTC,CASSPGTPGKETQYF
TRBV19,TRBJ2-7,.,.,TGTGCCAGTACCCCGCAGGTAGGGCAGACACCCGGAGACGAGCAGTACTTC,CASTPQVGQTPGDEQYF
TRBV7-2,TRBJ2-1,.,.,TGTGCCAGCAGCGGGGCCGGGCCGTACAATGAGCAGTTCTTC,CASSGAGPYNEQFF